Listed below are T cell receptor beta chains from one sample, sequenced in a study of shared clonotypes between healthy human individuals. Measured with immunoSEQ multiplex PCR; TCRdb has only the in-frame clones, and not every one. Of 2 million to 2.5 million clones in the sample, approximately 95% were seen once. The sample taken for sequencing was naive CD4+ T cells sorted from blood. The receptor set was obtained from a young man in good health. Each CDR3 is given with its conserved first and last residue. Each record gives: V gene, clone size, J gene, CDR3 protein. Size tells how often a clone was seen (once, few, many) or the class of an expanded clone, and some rows leave it out.

>TRBV28|-|TRBJ2-1
CASSPPSGTSGMHEQFF
>TRBV15|-|TRBJ2-2
CATSRVGTSRGNTGELFF
>TRBV4-1|once|TRBJ2-3
CASSQGGTTTDTQYF
>TRBV2|-|TRBJ2-3
CASRLAGLTDTQYF
>TRBV15|-|TRBJ2-1
CATSRDPTGFEQFF
>TRBV5-4|-|TRBJ2-1
CASRGQGSRGLPSANEQFF
>TRBV10-3|-|TRBJ2-6
CAISGEAVFSGANVLTF
>TRBV28|-|TRBJ2-3
CASRGASTDTQYF
>TRBV6-5|-|TRBJ1-3
CASSYQGGSGNTIYF
>TRBV18|few|TRBJ1-5
CASSQGNQPQHF
>TRBV25-1|-|TRBJ2-3
CASSEISPSRASTDTQYF
>TRBV27|-|TRBJ2-2
CASSFHRAGKATGELFF
>TRBV19|-|TRBJ1-5
CASSGLTENQPQHF
>TRBV27|-|TRBJ1-6
CASSLGGPYNSPLHF
>TRBV18|-|TRBJ2-7
CASSPIDISYEQYF
>TRBV4-1|-|TRBJ2-1
CASSQDLRDYNEQFF
>TRBV19|-|TRBJ1-5
CASSISGSGVSNQPQHF
>TRBV5-1|-|TRBJ2-5
CASSVTEETQYF
>TRBV10-3|-|TRBJ2-7
CATATGQGFHEQYF
>TRBV4-1|-|TRBJ2-7
CASSQELDGSYEQYF
>TRBV9|-|TRBJ1-3
CASSPNPTTGSGNTIYF
>TRBV9|-|TRBJ1-6
CASSVEGTGQGSPLHF
>TRBV25-1|once|TRBJ2-5
CASSGTSGGETQYF
>TRBV6-6|-|TRBJ1-1
CASSPRDEAFF
>TRBV11-2|-|TRBJ1-1
CASSLDRGGTEAFF
>TRBV7-9|-|TRBJ1-5
CASSGGQPHQPQHF
>TRBV28|-|TRBJ1-5
CASNRALYQPQHF
>TRBV4-1|-|TRBJ2-3
CASSQDTGTAADTQYF
>TRBV5-1|-|TRBJ2-5
CASSLALGGGRKGETQYF
>TRBV6-1|-|TRBJ1-2
CASSEVGTGESRGYTF
>TRBV27|-|TRBJ2-7
CASSSKGGFSPYEQYF
>TRBV6-1|-|TRBJ2-6
CAIAGGSSGANVLTF
>TRBV13|once|TRBJ2-7
CASSPSRGTGSYEQYF
>TRBV7-9|once|TRBJ2-3
CASSLGTSTDTQYF